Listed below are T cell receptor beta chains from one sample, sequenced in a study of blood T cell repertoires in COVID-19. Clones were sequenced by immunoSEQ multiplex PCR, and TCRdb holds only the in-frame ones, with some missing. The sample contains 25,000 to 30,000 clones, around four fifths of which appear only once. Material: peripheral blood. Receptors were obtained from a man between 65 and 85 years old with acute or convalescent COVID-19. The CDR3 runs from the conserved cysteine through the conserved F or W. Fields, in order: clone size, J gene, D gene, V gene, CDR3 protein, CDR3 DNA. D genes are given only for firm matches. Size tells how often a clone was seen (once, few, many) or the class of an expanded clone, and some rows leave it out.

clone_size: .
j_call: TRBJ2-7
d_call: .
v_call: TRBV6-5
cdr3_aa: CASSYRTTRAYEQYF
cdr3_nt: TGTGCCAGCAGTTACCGCACCACACGGGCCTACGAGCAGTACTTC

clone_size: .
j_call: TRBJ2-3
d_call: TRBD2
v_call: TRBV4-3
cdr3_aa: CASSRYRTRLAASTDTQYF
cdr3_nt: TGCGCCAGCAGCCGCTACCGAACCAGGCTAGCGGCTAGCACAGATACGCAGTATTTT

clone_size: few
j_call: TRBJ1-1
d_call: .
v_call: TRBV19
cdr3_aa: CASSQMAGANTEAFF
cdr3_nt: TGTGCCAGTAGTCAAATGGCAGGGGCGAACACTGAAGCTTTCTTT

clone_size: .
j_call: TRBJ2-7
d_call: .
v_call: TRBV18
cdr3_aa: CASSGTYEQYF
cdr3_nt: TGTGCCAGCTCGGGGACTTACGAGCAGTACTTC

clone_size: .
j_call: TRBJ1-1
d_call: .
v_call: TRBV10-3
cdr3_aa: CAISQEPDTEAFF
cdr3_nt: TGTGCCATCAGTCAAGAGCCTGACACTGAAGCTTTCTTT

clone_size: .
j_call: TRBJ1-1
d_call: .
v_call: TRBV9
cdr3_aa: CASSVDAGMNTEAFF
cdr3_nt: TGTGCCAGCAGCGTAGACGCAGGTATGAACACTGAAGCTTTCTTT

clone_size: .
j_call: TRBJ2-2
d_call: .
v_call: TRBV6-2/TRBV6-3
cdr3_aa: CASSPTRGSTGELFF
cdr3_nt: TGTGCCAGCAGCCCCACTCGGGGGTCCACCGGGGAGCTGTTTTTT

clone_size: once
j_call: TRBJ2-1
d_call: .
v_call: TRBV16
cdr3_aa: CASSQSQGSYNEQFF
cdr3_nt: TGTGCCAGCAGCCAATCTCAGGGCTCCTACAATGAGCAGTTCTTC

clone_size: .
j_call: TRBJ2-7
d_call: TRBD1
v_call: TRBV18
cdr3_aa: CASSLDRAHYEQYF
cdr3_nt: TGTGCCAGCTCACTGGACAGGGCACACTACGAGCAGTACTTC

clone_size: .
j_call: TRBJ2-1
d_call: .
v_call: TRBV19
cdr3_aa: CASSAYNEQFF
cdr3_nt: TGTGCCAGTAGCGCCTACAATGAGCAGTTCTTC

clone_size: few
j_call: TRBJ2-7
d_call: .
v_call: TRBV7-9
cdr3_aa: CASSFSEFSYEQYF
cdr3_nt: TGTGCCAGCAGCTTTTCGGAGTTCTCCTACGAGCAGTACTTC

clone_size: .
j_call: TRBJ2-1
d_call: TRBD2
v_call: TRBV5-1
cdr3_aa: CASSSPGLAQYNEQFF
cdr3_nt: TGCGCCAGCAGCTCTCCGGGACTAGCGCAATACAATGAGCAGTTCTTC

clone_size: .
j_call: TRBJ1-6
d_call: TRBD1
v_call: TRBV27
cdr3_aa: CASRPDRGVGYNSPLHF
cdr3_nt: TGTGCCAGCAGACCGGACAGGGGGGTAGGCTATAATTCACCCCTCCACTTT

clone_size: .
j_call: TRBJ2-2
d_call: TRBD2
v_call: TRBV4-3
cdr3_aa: CASSQDNGLAGGGELFF
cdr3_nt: TGCGCCAGCAGCCAAGATAACGGGCTAGCGGGAGGTGGGGAGCTGTTTTTT

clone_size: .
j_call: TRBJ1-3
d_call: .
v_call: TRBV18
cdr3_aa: CASSPKELTNSGNTIYF
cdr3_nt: TGTGCCAGCTCGCCCAAAGAGCTCACGAACTCTGGAAACACCATATATTTT

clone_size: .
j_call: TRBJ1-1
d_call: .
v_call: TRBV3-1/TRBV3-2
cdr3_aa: CASSRSRVTEAFF
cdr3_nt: TGTGCCAGCAGCCGAAGCAGGGTAACTGAAGCTTTCTTT

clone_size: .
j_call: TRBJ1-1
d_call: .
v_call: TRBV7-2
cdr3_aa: CASRSPEGNTEAFF
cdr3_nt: TGTGCCAGCAGATCACCGGAGGGTAACACTGAAGCTTTCTTT

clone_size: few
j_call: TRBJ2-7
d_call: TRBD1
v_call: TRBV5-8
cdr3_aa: CASSRQGLSYEQYF
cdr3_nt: TGTGCCAGCAGCCGACAGGGCCTATCCTACGAGCAGTACTTC

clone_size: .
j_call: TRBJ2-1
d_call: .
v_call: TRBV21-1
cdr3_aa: CASSPSLAGGHYNEQFF
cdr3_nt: TGTGCCAGCAGCCCCAGCCTAGCGGGGGGACATTACAATGAGCAGTTCTTC

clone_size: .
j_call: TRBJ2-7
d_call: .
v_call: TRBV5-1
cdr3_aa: CASSPLPLENSYEQYF
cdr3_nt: TGCGCCAGCAGCCCGCTACCCCTGGAGAACTCCTACGAGCAGTACTTC

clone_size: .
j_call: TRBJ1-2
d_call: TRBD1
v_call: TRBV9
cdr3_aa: CASRGRGDRGFSDYGYTF
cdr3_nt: TGTGCCAGCAGAGGAAGAGGGGACAGGGGGTTTTCGGACTATGGCTACACCTTC

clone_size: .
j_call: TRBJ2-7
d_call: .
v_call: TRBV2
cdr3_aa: CASSDRFFGGRSHEQYF
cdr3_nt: TGTGCCAGCAGTGATCGATTCTTCGGGGGTAGGTCCCACGAGCAGTACTTC

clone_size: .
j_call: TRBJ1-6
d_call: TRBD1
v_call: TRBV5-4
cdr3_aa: CASSRGDRGGNSPLHF
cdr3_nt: TGTGCCAGCAGCCGAGGGGACAGGGGAGGAAATTCACCCCTCCACTTT

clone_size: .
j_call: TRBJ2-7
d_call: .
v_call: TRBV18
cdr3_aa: CASSPVRTYEQYF
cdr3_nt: TGTGCCAGCTCACCTGTCAGGACCTACGAGCAGTACTTC

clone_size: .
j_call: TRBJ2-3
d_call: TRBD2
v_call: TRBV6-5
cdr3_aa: CASRWTSGTSDTQYF
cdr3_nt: TGTGCCAGCAGGTGGACTAGCGGGACCTCAGATACGCAGTATTTT

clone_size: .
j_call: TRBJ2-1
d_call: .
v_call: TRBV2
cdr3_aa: CASTDGTGVGLAGLEQFF
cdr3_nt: TGTGCCAGCACAGACGGGACAGGGGTAGGACTAGCGGGTCTTGAGCAGTTCTTC

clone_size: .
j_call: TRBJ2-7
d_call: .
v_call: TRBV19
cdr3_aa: CASSSYGSAGEQYF
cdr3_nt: TGTGCCAGTAGTAGCTACGGGTCGGCCGGCGAGCAGTACTTC

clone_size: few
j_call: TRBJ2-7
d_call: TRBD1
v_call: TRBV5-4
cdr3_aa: CASSFSGQGKGSGTYEQYF
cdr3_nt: TGTGCCAGCAGCTTCTCGGGACAGGGGAAGGGGAGCGGGACCTACGAGCAGTACTTC

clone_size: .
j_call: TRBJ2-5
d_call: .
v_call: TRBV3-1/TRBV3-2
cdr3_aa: CASSQDFSTGRAQYF
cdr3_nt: TGTGCCAGCAGCCAAGATTTCAGCACAGGTAGAGCCCAGTACTTC

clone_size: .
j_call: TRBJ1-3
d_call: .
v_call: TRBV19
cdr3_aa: CASKAGSFGNTIYF
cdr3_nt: TGTGCCAGTAAAGCAGGGTCCTTTGGAAACACCATATATTTT

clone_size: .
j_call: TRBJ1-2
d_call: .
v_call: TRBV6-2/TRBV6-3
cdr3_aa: CASSLLSHGYTF
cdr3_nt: TGTGCCAGCAGTTTGTTATCCCATGGCTACACCTTC

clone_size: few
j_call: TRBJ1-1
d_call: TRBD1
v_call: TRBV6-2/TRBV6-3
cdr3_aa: CASSDRTGLPEAFF
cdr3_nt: TGTGCCAGCAGTGATAGGACAGGGCTACCTGAAGCTTTCTTT

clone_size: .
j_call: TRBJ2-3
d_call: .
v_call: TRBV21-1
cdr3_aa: CASRSYRGDTQYF
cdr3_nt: TGTGCCAGCAGAAGTTACAGGGGAGATACGCAGTATTTT

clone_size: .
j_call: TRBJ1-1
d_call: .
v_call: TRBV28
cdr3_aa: CASSLGQWTEAFF
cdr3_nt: TGTGCCAGCAGTTTAGGGCAGTGGACTGAAGCTTTCTTT

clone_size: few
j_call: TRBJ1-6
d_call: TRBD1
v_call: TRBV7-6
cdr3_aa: CASSRTGTYNSPLHF
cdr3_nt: TGTGCCAGCAGCCGGACAGGCACTTATAATTCACCCCTCCACTTT

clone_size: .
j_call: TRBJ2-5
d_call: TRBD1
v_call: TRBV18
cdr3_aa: CASSPGQGARETQYF
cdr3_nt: TGTGCCAGCTCACCAGGGCAGGGGGCGCGAGAGACCCAGTACTTC

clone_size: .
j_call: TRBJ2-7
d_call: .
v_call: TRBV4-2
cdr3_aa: CASSQGGRTYEQYF
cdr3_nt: TGTGCCAGCAGCCAAGGGGGCAGAACCTACGAGCAGTACTTC

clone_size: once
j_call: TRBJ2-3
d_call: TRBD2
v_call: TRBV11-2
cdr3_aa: CASSSPGLDTDTQYF
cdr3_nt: TGTGCCAGCAGCTCACCGGGACTAGACACAGATACGCAGTATTTT

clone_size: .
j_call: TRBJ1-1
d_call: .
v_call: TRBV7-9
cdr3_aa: CASSLPRGGSTEAFF
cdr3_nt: TGTGCCAGCAGCTTACCAAGAGGGGGTAGCACTGAAGCTTTCTTT

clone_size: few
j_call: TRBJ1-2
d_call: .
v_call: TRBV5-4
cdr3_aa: CASSFERSYGYTF
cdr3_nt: TGTGCCAGCAGCTTTGAACGGAGCTATGGCTACACCTTC

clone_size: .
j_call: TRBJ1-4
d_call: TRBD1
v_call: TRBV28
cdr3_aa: CASSSPRGRTNEKLFF
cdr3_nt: TGTGCCAGCAGTTCCCCCAGGGGGCGAACTAATGAAAAACTGTTTTTT

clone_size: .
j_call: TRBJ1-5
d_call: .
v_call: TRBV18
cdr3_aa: CASSPRRGRLSNQPQHF
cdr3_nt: TGTGCCAGCTCACCACGGCGGGGACGCTTAAGCAATCAGCCCCAGCATTTT

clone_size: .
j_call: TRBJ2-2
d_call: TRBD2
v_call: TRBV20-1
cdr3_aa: CSASVATSGRSTGELFF
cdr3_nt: TGCAGTGCAAGTGTCGCGACTAGCGGGAGGAGCACCGGGGAGCTGTTTTTT

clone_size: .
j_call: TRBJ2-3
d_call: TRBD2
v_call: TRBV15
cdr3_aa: CATSKGTSGSTDTQYF
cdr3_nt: TGTGCCACCAGCAAAGGGACTAGCGGGAGCACAGATACGCAGTATTTT

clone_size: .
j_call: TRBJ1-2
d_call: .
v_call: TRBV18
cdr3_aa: CASSPALEGSGGYTF
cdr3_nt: TGTGCCAGCTCACCAGCCTTGGAGGGATCGGGTGGCTACACCTTC

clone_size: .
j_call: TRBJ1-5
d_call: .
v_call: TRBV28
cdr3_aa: CASSFRQVSNQPQHF
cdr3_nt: TGTGCCAGCAGTTTCAGGCAGGTTAGCAATCAGCCCCAGCATTTT

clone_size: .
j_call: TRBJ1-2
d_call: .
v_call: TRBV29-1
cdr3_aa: CSSADRINYGYTF
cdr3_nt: TGCAGCTCTGCGGACAGAATTAACTATGGCTACACCTTC

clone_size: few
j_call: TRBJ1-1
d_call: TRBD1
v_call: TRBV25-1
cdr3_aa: CASSDLGTGVPTEAFF
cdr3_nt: TGTGCCAGCAGTGACCTCGGGACAGGGGTACCCACTGAAGCTTTCTTT

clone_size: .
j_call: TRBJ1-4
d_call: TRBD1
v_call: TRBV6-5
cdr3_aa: CASGQGGEKLFF
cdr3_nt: TGTGCCAGCGGACAGGGTGGTGAAAAACTGTTTTTT

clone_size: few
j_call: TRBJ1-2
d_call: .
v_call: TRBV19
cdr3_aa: CATPRAGSYGYTF
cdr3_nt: TGTGCCACCCCTCGGGCCGGGAGCTATGGCTACACCTTC

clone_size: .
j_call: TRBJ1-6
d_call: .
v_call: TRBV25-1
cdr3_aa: CASSPAGNSYNSPLHF
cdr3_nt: TGTGCCAGCAGCCCGGCGGGTAACTCCTATAATTCACCCCTCCACTTT